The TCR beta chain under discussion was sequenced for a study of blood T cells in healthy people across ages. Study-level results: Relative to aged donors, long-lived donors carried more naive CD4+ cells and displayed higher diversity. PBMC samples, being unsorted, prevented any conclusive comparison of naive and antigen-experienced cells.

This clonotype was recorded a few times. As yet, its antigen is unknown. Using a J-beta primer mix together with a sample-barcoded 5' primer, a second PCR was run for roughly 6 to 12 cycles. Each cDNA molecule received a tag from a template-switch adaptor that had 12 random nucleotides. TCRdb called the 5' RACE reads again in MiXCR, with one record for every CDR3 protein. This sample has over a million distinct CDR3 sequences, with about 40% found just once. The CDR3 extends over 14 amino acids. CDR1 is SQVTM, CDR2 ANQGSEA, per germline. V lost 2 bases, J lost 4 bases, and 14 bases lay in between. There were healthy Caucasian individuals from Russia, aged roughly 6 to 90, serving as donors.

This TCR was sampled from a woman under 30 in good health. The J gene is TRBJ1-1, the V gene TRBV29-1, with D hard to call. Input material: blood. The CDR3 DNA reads TGCAGCGTTGAATTCGGGTGGGTGGGCACTGAAGCTTTCTTT. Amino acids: CSVEFGWVGTEAFF.